One sample yielded the 2 T cell receptor beta chains listed below, sequenced in a study of blood T cell repertoires in COVID-19. Data came from immunoSEQ multiplex PCR; TCRdb stores just in-frame clones and leaves some out. The sample shows 150,000 or so clones, about four fifths of them seen only once. The sequenced sample was PBMCs or T cells enriched from blood (not recorded which). All receptors derive from a woman between 45 and 60 years old in a cohort exposed to, infected with or recovered from COVID-19 (not recorded which).

The chain combines TRBV27 with TRBJ2-7; a weak D match, TRBD1 (5 bases). Germline-derived CDR1 and CDR2 are MNHEY and SMNVEV (reference sequence). The V gene lost 0 bases and the J gene lost 3 bases, with 9 bases spanning the gap. This CDR3 is built from 14 residues. The CDR3 region has the DNA TGTGCCAGCAGTTTATCAGGGGAAATCTACGAGCAGTACTTC. This gives the protein CASSLSGEIYEQYF.

A single count supports this clone. V and J are TRBV3-1 (or the pseudogene TRBV3-2) and TRBJ1-6; TRBD1 agrees at 8 bases. The length of the CDR3 is 17 residues. V dropped 2 bases and J dropped 4; count of bases not matched to a gene: 7. CDR1 LGHDT and CDR2 YNNKEL come from the germline V gene (reference sequence). The CDR3 loop is CASSQSPGGSYNSPLHF. DNA of the CDR3: TGTGCCAGCAGCCAATCTCCAGGGGGCTCTTATAATTCACCCCTCCACTTT.